The 10 T cell receptor beta chains listed next were all sequenced from one sample in a study of blood T cell repertoires in COVID-19 (dated by TCRdb to 2020 to 2022). The method behind the library was the immunoSEQ multiplex PCR assay. This immuneACCESS table, as held by TCRdb, lists in-frame sequences with V and J called but not all clones. Of the missing ones, under half trace to an unresolved V gene in checked studies; the others have no known cause. In all, the sample holds approximately 180,000 clones, and 70% to 85% of those were seen once. The ten top clones hold roughly 15% of the sample. The sequenced material came from PBMCs or T cells enriched from blood (not recorded which). The receptors shown here come from a man aged 50 to 59 who had recovered from COVID-19.

This chain joins TRBV7-9 and TRBJ2-1; weak D call: TRBD1 (6 bases). The V end lost 5 bases, the J end lost 5 bases, and 16 bases lay between the germline ends. This CDR3 is 15 amino acids long. From germline, CDR1 is SEHNR and CDR2 FQNEAQ (reference sequence). CDR3 protein: CASSDRFSPDNEQFF. The CDR3 nucleotides are TGTGCCAGCAGCGACAGGTTTTCTCCTGACAATGAGCAGTTCTTC.

The chain joins TRBV18 to TRBJ1-2; possible D gene TRBD1, 6 bases. The CDR3 is 13 residues long. CDR1 and CDR2 (germline): KGHSH, LQKENI. Trimming took off 4 bases at V and 2 bases at J, with 8 bases between the two ends. The CDR3 coding sequence is TGTGCCAGCTCACAGGGGACAAACTATGGCTACACCTTC. It encodes CASSQGTNYGYTF.

The rearrangement uses TRBV18 and TRBJ1-3; no firm D call. Trimming shortened V by 3 bases and J by 0 bases, and 6 bases separated the two germline ends. There are 14 residues in the CDR3. CDR1 is KGHSH, CDR2 LQKENI, per germline. Here the CDR3 DNA reads TGTGCCAGCTCACCTCAAGCCTCTGGAAACACCATATATTTT. It encodes CASSPQASGNTIYF.

The DNA for the CDR3 is TGTGCCAGCAGGGCTATAGCGGGGGGGCCTTATGAGCAGTTCTTC. Translating gives CASRAIAGGPYEQFF. The chain combines TRBV11-2 with TRBJ2-1; the match to TRBD2 covers 11 bases. The CDR3 sequence is 15 residues long. V was clipped by 6 bases and J by 8 bases; unmatched bases: 9. The V gene's germline CDR1 is SGHAT and CDR2 FQNNGV.

This clone was seen more than once but under ten times. The rearrangement uses TRBV7-2 and TRBJ1-2; D unresolved. This CDR3 comprises 14 residues. From germline, CDR1 is SGHTA and CDR2 FQGNSA. Trimming shortened V by 5 bases and J by 3 bases, and 13 bases separated the two germline ends. The CDR3 bases are TGTGCCAGCAGCATATCAACGGGTTACTATGGCTACACCTTC. Its protein is CASSISTGYYGYTF.

This sequence joins TRBV10-3 and TRBJ1-1; perhaps TRBD1 as D (5 bases). V was cut by 8 bases and J by 4 bases, with 11 bases left in between. Germline lookup yields CDR1 ENHRY and CDR2 SYGVKD. The CDR3 consists of 12 residues. CDR3 protein: CAIAREGTEAFF. The CDR3 nucleotides read TGTGCCATCGCCAGGGAGGGCACTGAAGCTTTCTTT.

The chain employs TRBV2 and TRBJ1-5; maybe TRBD1 (5 bases). V gave up 6 bases and J gave up 2 bases, with 14 bases separating them. This CDR3 spans 15 amino acids. The germline CDR1 and CDR2 sequences are SNHLY and FYNNEI. CDR3 sequence: CASRGDGGGNQPQHF. The DNA for the CDR3 is TGTGCCAGCAGGGGAGATGGGGGGGGCAATCAGCCCCAGCATTTT.

V gene TRBV18 combines with J gene TRBJ1-2; D might be TRBD1 (5 bases). The V and J ends lost 4 bases and 4 bases respectively, with 13 bases between them. Germline V gene sequence: CDR1 KGHSH, CDR2 LQKENI. The CDR3 runs to 14 residues. The chain's CDR3 is CASSRWGDPYGYTF. CDR3 nucleotides: TGTGCCAGCTCACGGTGGGGGGATCCCTATGGCTACACCTTC. The full variable domain, with the rest looked up from reference TRBV18 and TRBJ1-2, is NAGVMQNPRHLVRRRGQEARLRCSPMKGHSHVYWYRQLPEEGLKFMVYLQKENIIDESGMPKERFSAEFPKEGPSILRIQQVVRGDSAAYFCASSRWGDPYGYTFGSGTRLTVV.

The chain is built from TRBV3-1 (or the pseudogene TRBV3-2) and TRBJ1-2, with D perhaps matching TRBD1 (5 bases). Germline V gives CDR1 LGHDT, CDR2 YNNKEL (reference sequence). Deletions cut 4 bases from V and 7 bases from J, with 7 bases between. The CDR3 has 11 residues. The CDR3 protein is CASSPGVGYTF. DNA for the CDR3: TGTGCCAGCAGCCCGGGGGTTGGCTACACCTTC.

This clone was counted between two and nine times. The chain is built from TRBV10-3 and TRBJ1-5; 10 positions match TRBD1. This CDR3 comprises 12 residues. Germline V gene lookup returns CDR1 ENHRY and CDR2 SYGVKD. CDR3 amino acids: CASGQGGQPQHF. The DNA for the CDR3 is TGTGCGAGCGGACAGGGGGGTCAGCCCCAGCATTTT.